What follows is one T cell receptor beta chain and its context. The data belong to a study of T cell changes during pregnancy in multiple sclerosis. V lost 4 bases, J lost 2 bases, and 6 bases stayed unmatched. The germline V gene has CDR1 LNHDA and CDR2 SQIVND (reference sequence). The CDR3 consists of 16 residues. This table comes from immunoSEQ multiplex PCR, and its TCRdb copy is limited to in-frame clones, with some not included. The table lists about 31,000 clones, 89% of them singletons. V usage is TRBV19 and J usage is TRBJ1-2, with 11 bases matching TRBD1. This receptor was identified in a female donor with multiple sclerosis, enrolled in a pregnancy study. Sequencing used CD8+ T cells from peripheral blood mononuclear cells, obtained in the second trimester of pregnancy. CDR3 DNA: TGTGCCAGTAGTACCGGACAGGGGGCCCCGAACTATGGCTACACCTTC. Protein product: CASSTGQGAPNYGYTF.